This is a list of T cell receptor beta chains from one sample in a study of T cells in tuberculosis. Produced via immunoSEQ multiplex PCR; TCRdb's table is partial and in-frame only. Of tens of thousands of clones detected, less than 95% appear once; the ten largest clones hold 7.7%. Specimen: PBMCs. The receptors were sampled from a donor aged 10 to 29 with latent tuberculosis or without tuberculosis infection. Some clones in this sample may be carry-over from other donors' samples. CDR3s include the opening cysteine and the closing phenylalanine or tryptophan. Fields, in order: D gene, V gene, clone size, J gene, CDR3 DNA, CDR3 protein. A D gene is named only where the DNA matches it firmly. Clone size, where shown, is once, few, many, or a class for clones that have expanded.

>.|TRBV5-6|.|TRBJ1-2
TGTGCCAGCAGCTTAGGGGACATCTATGGCTACACCTTC
CASSLGDIYGYTF
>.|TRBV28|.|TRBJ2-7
TGTGCCAGCAATTCCGGGGGAACAAGCTCCTACGAGCAGTACTTC
CASNSGGTSSYEQYF
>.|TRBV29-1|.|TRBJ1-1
TGCAGCGCTTACGGGAGGGGCAGGACTGAAGCTTTCTTT
CSAYGRGRTEAFF
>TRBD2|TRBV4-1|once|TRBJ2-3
TGCGCCAGCAGCGAGCGGGGGGGTAAAGATACGCAGTATTTT
CASSERGGKDTQYF
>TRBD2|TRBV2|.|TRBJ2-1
TGTGCCAGCATCGGAAGTATAGCGGGGGGGAACGATGAGCAGTTCTTC
CASIGSIAGGNDEQFF
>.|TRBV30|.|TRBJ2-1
TGTGCCTGCCCCACGGGGCGGGGAGACTTGAATGAGCAGTTCTTC
CACPTGRGDLNEQFF
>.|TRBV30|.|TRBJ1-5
TGTGCCTCAAGTGTGGACAGCGGCAATCAGCCCCAGCATTTT
CASSVDSGNQPQHF
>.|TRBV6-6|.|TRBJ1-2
TGTGCCAGCAGCGAGGACAGTTATAACTATGGCTACACCTTC
CASSEDSYNYGYTF
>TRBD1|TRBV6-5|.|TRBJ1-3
TGTGCCAGCAGTTACGCGGGACAGGGCGGAAACACCATATATTTT
CASSYAGQGGNTIYF
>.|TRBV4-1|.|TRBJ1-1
TGCGCCAGCAGCCAAGGATTCCCTTTTGAGGGAGAAGCTTTCTTT
CASSQGFPFEGEAFF
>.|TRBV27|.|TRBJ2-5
TGTGCCAGCAGCCCGCACAAAATAGGAGGACTTGGACGGGCAGAGACCCAGTACTTC
CASSPHKIGGLGRAETQYF
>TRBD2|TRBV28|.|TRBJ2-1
TGTGCCAGCAGCCTGGGGGGGAGGGAGCAGTTCTTC
CASSLGGREQFF
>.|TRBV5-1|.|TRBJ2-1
TGCGCCAGCAGCAGCTGGAGCGGAGGGTACAATGAGCAGTTCTTC
CASSSWSGGYNEQFF
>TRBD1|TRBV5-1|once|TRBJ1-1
TGCGCCAGCAGTTTACAGGGGATGCACACTGAAGCTTTCTTT
CASSLQGMHTEAFF
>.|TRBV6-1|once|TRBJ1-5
TGTGCCAGCAGTGAAGGGCCGGGTCAGCCCCAGCATTTT
CASSEGPGQPQHF
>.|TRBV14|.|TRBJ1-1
TGTGCCAGCAGCCACTCACGGGGGGGAAACACTGAAGCTTTCTTT
CASSHSRGGNTEAFF
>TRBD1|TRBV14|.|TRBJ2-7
TGTGCCAGCAGCCTGGACAGGAGAAGCTCCTACGAGCAGTACTTC
CASSLDRRSSYEQYF
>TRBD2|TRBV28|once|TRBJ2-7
TGTGCCAGCAGAAGACGGGCTAGCGGGAGTCGGAGCTACGAGCAGTACTTC
CASRRRASGSRSYEQYF
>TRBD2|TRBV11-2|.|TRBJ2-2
TGTGCCAGCAGCACCGGACTAGCGGGAGAGAGGACCGGGGAGCTGTTTTTT
CASSTGLAGERTGELFF
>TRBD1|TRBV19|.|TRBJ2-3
TGTGCCAGTAGTACCGGGACAGGGGGTTTCACAGATACGCAGTATTTT
CASSTGTGGFTDTQYF
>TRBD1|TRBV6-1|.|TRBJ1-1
TGTGCCAGCTATACAGGACAGGGGAGCACTGAAGCTTTCTTT
CASYTGQGSTEAFF
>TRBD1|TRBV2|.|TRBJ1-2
TGTGCCAGCAGTTTGGACAGGCGTTCCTGGGGCTACACCTTC
CASSLDRRSWGYTF
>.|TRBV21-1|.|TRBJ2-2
TGTGCCAGCAGCAAAGACGGAGTGGAAGTTAACACCGGGGAGCTGTTTTTT
CASSKDGVEVNTGELFF
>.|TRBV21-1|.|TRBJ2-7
TGTGCCAGCAGCAAAGGACAGGGAGATTACGAGCAGTACTTC
CASSKGQGDYEQYF